The 15 T cell receptor beta chains below all came from one sample that was sequenced in a study of OX40 agonist ivuxolimab in advanced cancers. Method: immunoSEQ multiplex PCR; TCRdb's copy keeps in-frame clones and lacks some. The data show some 12,000 clones, just under 75% seen once. This sample comprised CD4+ or CD8+ T cells sorted from blood, obtained in a trial of the OX40 agonist ivuxolimab. The receptor source for this set is an adult with an advanced solid tumor such as melanoma, head and neck, liver or kidney cancer.

By proportion, this clone is medium-sized. The sample has other DNA sequences that encode this CDR3 too. The chain is built from TRBV5-1 and TRBJ2-7, with D possibly TRBD2 on 6 matching bases. The V and J ends lost 2 bases and 2 bases respectively, with 11 bases between them. CDR1 and CDR2 (germline): SGHRS, YFSETQ. This CDR3 is built from 14 residues. The CDR3 reads CASSFGGETYEQYF. For the CDR3, the DNA is TGCGCCAGCAGCTTCGGAGGGGAGACCTACGAGCAGTACTTC. Combining the CDR3 with reference TRBV5-1 and TRBJ2-7 gives the whole variable domain KAGVTQTPRYLIKTRGQQVTLSCSPISGHRSVSWYQQTPGQGLQFLFEYFSETQRNKGNFPGRFSGRQFSNSRSEMNVSTLELGDSALYLCASSFGGETYEQYFGPGTRLTVT.

By sample fraction, this clone is medium-sized. The genes are TRBV4-2 and TRBJ2-2; D may be TRBD1 or TRBD2 (7 bases each). This CDR3 is 18 amino acids long. CDR1 is LGHNA, CDR2 YNFKEQ, per germline. V was shortened by 0 bases and J by 5 bases, with 19 bases between the two germline ends. In nucleotides, the CDR3 is TGTGCCAGCAGCCAAGATGATTTCGCAGGGGGGGAAACCGGGGAGCTGTTTTTT. It codes for CASSQDDFAGGETGELFF.

This chain joins TRBV5-1 and TRBJ2-5, with 8 bases identical to TRBD2. Trimming cost V 4 bases and J 3 bases; bases outside gene matches: 2. Per germline, CDR1 SGHRS and CDR2 YFSETQ. The CDR3 has 13 residues. CDR3 nucleotides: TGCGCCAGCAGCGGGGGACTAGAAGAGACCCAGTACTTC. It is translated as CASSGGLEETQYF.

V and J are TRBV7-9 and TRBJ2-7; D could derive from TRBD1 or TRBD2 (5 bases each). V was cut by 5 bases and J by 2 bases, with 7 bases left in between. The V gene's germline CDR1 is SEHNR and CDR2 FQNEAQ (reference sequence). The CDR3 runs 12 residues. The CDR3 DNA follows: TGTGCCAGCAGCACGGGGCCCTACGAGCAGTACTTC. Translated: CASSTGPYEQYF.

This chain joins TRBV30 and TRBJ2-1; TRBD2 agrees at 7 bases. The V segment lost 8 bases and the J segment 1 base; nucleotides outside the gene matches: 11. The CDR3 is made up of 15 amino acids. Germline assignment: CDR1 GTSNPN and CDR2 SVGIG (reference sequence). The CDR3 here is CASLLGGVSYNEQFF. The CDR3 nucleotides read TGTGCCAGCCTTTTGGGGGGGGTATCCTACAATGAGCAGTTCTTC.

V and J are TRBV6-6 and TRBJ1-5; D is perhaps TRBD1 (5 bases). This CDR3 spans 13 amino acids. Germline V gene sequence: CDR1 MNHNY, CDR2 SVGAGI (reference sequence). Trimming stripped 4 bases from V and 6 bases from J, with 10 bases between. CDR3 sequence: CASSFGGAQPQHF. Written as DNA, the CDR3 is TGTGCCAGCAGTTTTGGAGGGGCTCAGCCCCAGCATTTT.

This clone was seen more than once but under ten times. J is TRBJ2-1 and V is TRBV15; D call uncertain. V lost 5 bases and J 2 bases, leaving 4 bases between the germline ends. The CDR3 length is 12 residues. Germline V gene sequence: CDR1 LNHNV, CDR2 YYDKDF (reference sequence). This CDR3 reads CATSGPYNEQFF. The CDR3 DNA reads TGTGCCACCAGCGGTCCCTACAATGAGCAGTTCTTC.

This clone came up a few times. The chain has TRBV4-1 and TRBJ2-3; 9 nucleotides line up with TRBD1. V shed 4 bases, J shed 1 base, and the junction held 3 bases outside the gene matches. The CDR3 consists of 15 residues. Germline V gene lookup returns CDR1 MGHRA and CDR2 YSYEKL. CDR3 loop: CASSLRDRGTDTQYF. CDR3 DNA sequence: TGCGCCAGCAGCCTCCGGGACAGGGGCACAGATACGCAGTATTTT.

The chain recombines TRBV15 with TRBJ2-5, with TRBD2 identical over 8 bases. The V gene end was trimmed by 0 bases and the J gene end by 5 bases; junction bases not matched to a gene: 8. Germline loops: CDR1 LNHNV, CDR2 YYDKDF (reference sequence). CDR3 length: 16 amino acids. The CDR3 reads CATSREGSGRLETQYF. The DNA for the CDR3 is TGTGCCACCAGCAGAGAGGGCAGCGGGAGACTGGAGACCCAGTACTTC.

The DNA for the CDR3 is TGTGCCAGCAAAGGTCCGGGGGACACCGGGGAGCTGTTTTTT. It encodes CASKGPGDTGELFF. The rearrangement uses TRBV19 and TRBJ2-2, with a possible D match to TRBD2 (6 bases). The length of the CDR3 is 14 residues. Germline CDR1 reads LNHDA; CDR2 reads SQIVND (reference sequence). Trimming pared 9 bases from V and 3 bases from J, leaving 14 bases between.

Of note for this clone: Other DNA sequences from this sample encode an identical CDR3 as well. The chain couples TRBV27 to TRBJ1-5, with a weak D call TRBD1 (5 bases). Trimming removed 4 bases from V and 3 bases from J, with 7 bases in between. This CDR3 is built from 13 residues. The V gene's germline CDR1 is MNHEY and CDR2 SMNVEV (reference sequence). CDR3 DNA: TGTGCCAGCAGTTCAGGGCTCAATCAGCCCCAGCATTTT. Protein sequence: CASSSGLNQPQHF.

This chain joins TRBV27 and TRBJ2-3; D could derive from TRBD1 or TRBD2 (5 bases each). Germline loops: CDR1 MNHEY, CDR2 SMNVEV (reference sequence). The CDR3 sequence is 15 residues long. V was shortened by 4 bases and J by 0 bases, with 11 bases between the two germline ends. CDR3 sequence: CASSSWGSSTDTQYF. DNA of the CDR3: TGTGCCAGCAGTTCTTGGGGGAGTAGCACAGATACGCAGTATTTT.

DNA of the CDR3: TGTGCCAGCAGAGGGGTTTCTGGTGCCGGGGAGCTGTTTTTT. It translates to CASRGVSGAGELFF. This chain connects TRBV6-1 to TRBJ2-2; D perhaps matches TRBD1 (5 bases). With 6 bases removed from V and 6 bases from J, the gap between germline ends came to 14 bases. The length of the CDR3 is 14 residues. Germline CDR1 MNHNS, CDR2 SASEGT.

V usage is TRBV7-9 and J usage is TRBJ2-7; D unresolved. Per the germline V gene, CDR1 is SEHNR and CDR2 is FQNEAQ (reference sequence). This CDR3 region has 14 residues. V was clipped by 1 base and J by 4 bases, with 11 bases between them. The CDR3 sequence: CASSLGLWPYEQYF. CDR3 nucleotides: TGTGCCAGCAGCTTAGGGCTATGGCCTTACGAGCAGTACTTC.

This clone was observed once. This chain links TRBV28 with TRBJ2-3; D might be TRBD2 (6 bases). V lost 5 bases and J lost 0, with 12 bases in between. Germline assignment: CDR1 MDHEN and CDR2 SYDVKM. The CDR3 runs to 15 residues. The CDR3 region has the DNA TGTGCCAGCAGTCCGATAGCGGATAGCACAGATACGCAGTATTTT. It is translated as CASSPIADSTDTQYF.